The 7 T cell receptor beta chains below come from one sample, sequenced in a study of T-cell memory formation after mild COVID-19. TCRdb re-analysed the 5' RACE reads in MiXCR, keeping a single row per CDR3 protein. The sample holds about 350,000 distinct CDR3 sequences; approximately 15% are singletons and the top ten take approximately 22%. Sequenced input: PBMCs or a T cell subset sorted from them (not recorded which). All receptors derive from a young man who had mild COVID-19 (a few samples of this study predate the infection). Cell type and time point are not known.

This clonotype has only a few counts. The chain employs TRBV10-3 and TRBJ2-7, with 12 positions matching TRBD2. After removal of 7 bases from V and 4 bases from J, the junction contained 8 bases not matched to a gene. The CDR3 loop spans 15 amino acids. The germline V gene has CDR1 ENHRY and CDR2 SYGVKD. The CDR3 DNA reads as TGTGCCATCACTACCACTAGCGGGGGGTCGTACGAGCAGTACTTC. Translating gives CAITTTSGGSYEQYF.

V usage is TRBV12-3 or TRBV12-4 and J usage is TRBJ2-1; D may match TRBD1 or TRBD2 (5 bases each). CDR3 length: 15 amino acids. Trimming removed 4 bases at V and 4 bases at J, with 14 bases between. This CDR3 reads CASSSYRRPYNEQFF. CDR3 nucleotide sequence: TGTGCCAGCAGTTCGTACAGGAGGCCTTACAATGAGCAGTTCTTC.

A few counts support this clonotype. The chain links TRBV3-1 to TRBJ2-7; D remains unclear. Germline assignment: CDR1 LGHDT and CDR2 YNNKEL (reference sequence). Trimming removed 1 base at V and 3 bases at J, with 10 bases between. This CDR3 has 14 amino acids. CDR3 amino acids: CASSQGHGGYEQYF. The CDR3 region has the DNA TGTGCCAGCAGCCAAGGACATGGTGGCTACGAGCAGTACTTC.

As concerns this clonotype: A much larger clone differs by one base, so this may be a read error. This sequence joins TRBV4-2 and TRBJ2-7; TRBD2 matches at 13 bases. V shed 5 bases, J shed 4 bases, and the junction held 5 bases outside the gene matches. CDR1 and CDR2 from the germline V gene are LGHNA and YNFKEQ. The length of the CDR3 is 15 residues. CDR3 in DNA: TGTGCCAGCAGCAAGGAGACTAGCGGGGGGTACGAGCAGTACTTC. It translates to CASSKETSGGYEQYF.

The CDR3 is CASIAGGRADTQYF. The CDR3 DNA follows: TGTGCCAGCATCGCGGGGGGGAGAGCAGATACGCAGTATTTT. This rearrangement joins TRBV28 to TRBJ2-3, with 9 bases matching TRBD2. Germline CDR1 and CDR2: MDHEN and SYDVKM. The ends lost 7 bases at V and 4 bases at J; junction bases unmatched: 6. The CDR3 extends over 14 amino acids.

This rearrangement joins TRBV20-1 to TRBJ2-2, with TRBD1 matching over 7 bases. Germline V CDR1 and CDR2: DFQATT, SNEGSKA (reference sequence). J gave up 4 bases and V 3 bases, and 5 bases lay outside the gene matches. The CDR3 consists of 14 residues. The CDR3 sequence is CSARLTGTTGELFF. Written as DNA, the CDR3 is TGCAGTGCTAGGCTGACAGGGACCACCGGGGAGCTGTTTTTT.

The J gene is TRBJ2-5, the V gene TRBV9; 9 bases map to TRBD1. Germline V lookup: CDR1 SGDLS, CDR2 YYNGEE. There are 17 residues in the CDR3. With V trimmed by 3 bases and J by 1 base, 10 bases remained unmatched. CDR3 bases: TGTGCCAGCAGCGCCCCCCGGACAGGGGTTGCCCAAGAGACCCAGTACTTC. It yields the protein CASSAPRTGVAQETQYF.